The rows below give T cell receptor beta chains drawn from one sample of a study of CD8+CD57+ T cells in acquired aplastic anemia. TCRdb recomputed calls from the reads with MiXCR, one row per CDR3 protein. The sample includes 150,000 or so distinct CDR3 sequences, 60% to 70% of them seen just once. The source material was sorted CD4+, CD8+, or CD8+CD57+ T cells (not recorded which) from PBMCs. Receptors originate from a human donor in good health. Both conserved end residues are part of each CDR3.

j_gene,v_gene,len,CDR3aa
TRBJ2-5,TRBV19,14,CASSSTGVSETQYF
TRBJ1-1,TRBV20-1,10,CSARGLEAFF
TRBJ2-3,TRBV6-4,13,CASSEGGTDTQYF
.,TRBV12-3/TRBV12-4,14,CASSGGTGGNEQFF
TRBJ2-3,TRBV7-9,17,CASSLARGPPSTDTQYF
TRBJ1-5,TRBV24-1,13,CATARGSNQPQHF
TRBJ2-7,TRBV11-2,14,CASSLGQTTYEQYF
TRBJ2-7,TRBV7-9,11,CASSQGGEQYF
TRBJ2-3,TRBV7-9,15,CASRKMSLTPDTQYF
TRBJ1-6,TRBV5-1,16,CASSQEGGRGLVPLHF
TRBJ2-5,TRBV10-3,14,CAISESEGWETQYF
TRBJ2-3,TRBV5-1,15,CASRGLLDRLDTQYF
TRBJ2-3,TRBV7-3,14,CASGSRTNTDTQYF
TRBJ2-7,TRBV10-3,14,CAISDRGIFYEQYF
TRBJ2-2,TRBV9,16,CASSPPLTGVTGELFF
TRBJ2-3,TRBV6-1,16,CVGSYSGGSDTDTQYF
TRBJ2-1,TRBV6-1,15,CASSDFDRGLFSQFF
TRBJ2-3,TRBV9,15,CASTERGGRADTQYF
TRBJ2-7,TRBV6-5,11,CASRVGEGQYF
TRBJ1-1,TRBV5-5,15,CASSLEAGWVTEAFF
TRBJ2-7,TRBV27,14,CASSYGLATYEQYF
TRBJ2-7,TRBV25-1,15,CASSDRRDGAYEQYF
TRBJ2-2,TRBV20-1,11,CSAALVGELFF
TRBJ2-7,TRBV29-1,12,CSVEVGSYEQYF
TRBJ2-1,TRBV24-1,15,CATSALTGGPNEQFF
TRBJ2-6,TRBV19,13,CASSMQGGNVLTF
TRBJ2-5,TRBV2,14,CASSATTGQETQYF
TRBJ1-1,TRBV12-5,13,CASGLVPSTEAFF
TRBJ1-1,TRBV20-1,11,CSADGNTEAFF
TRBJ2-2,TRBV11-2,13,CASSGGAAGELFF
TRBJ2-1,TRBV9,14,CASSVQEGYNEQFF
TRBJ1-5,TRBV7-8,14,CASSFAASNQPQHF
TRBJ2-7,TRBV5-1,14,CASSLKAGGLEQYF
TRBJ1-4,TRBV9,15,CASSPGLASNGKLFF
TRBJ2-1,TRBV7-3,15,CASSLDKSSYNEQFF
TRBJ2-5,TRBV7-9,11,CASGPRETQYF
TRBJ2-1,TRBV7-2,15,CASSLAGRSYNEQFF
TRBJ2-2,TRBV7-8,15,CASSYTTGGRGELFF
TRBJ2-2,TRBV20-1,15,CSASDDRYNTGELFF
TRBJ2-1,TRBV15,14,CATSREISYNEQFF
TRBJ2-1,TRBV7-6,18,CASSFASGASYTYNEQFF
TRBJ2-1,TRBV28,15,CASTKPSTGPNEQFF
TRBJ1-2,TRBV24-1,14,CATSAPEGSYGYTF
TRBJ2-7,TRBV20-1,12,CSASRGSYEQYF
TRBJ1-2,TRBV20-1,13,CSAIPSWGYGYTF
TRBJ2-7,TRBV7-3,15,CGSRSGQGLYYEQYF
TRBJ2-7,TRBV25-1,14,CASSPKGTSYEQYF
TRBJ2-3,TRBV14,15,CASSQRTGSGDTQYF
TRBJ2-7,TRBV19,14,CASSIDNRAYEQYF
TRBJ2-3,TRBV7-9,18,CASSSSSGTRLVADTQYF
TRBJ1-6,TRBV19,15,CASSIGTANNSPLHF
TRBJ2-1,TRBV20-1,14,CSARGSGDRNEQFF
TRBJ1-6,TRBV15,16,CATSRDGAGANSPLHF
TRBJ1-1,TRBV6-4,14,CASSYGARNTEAFF